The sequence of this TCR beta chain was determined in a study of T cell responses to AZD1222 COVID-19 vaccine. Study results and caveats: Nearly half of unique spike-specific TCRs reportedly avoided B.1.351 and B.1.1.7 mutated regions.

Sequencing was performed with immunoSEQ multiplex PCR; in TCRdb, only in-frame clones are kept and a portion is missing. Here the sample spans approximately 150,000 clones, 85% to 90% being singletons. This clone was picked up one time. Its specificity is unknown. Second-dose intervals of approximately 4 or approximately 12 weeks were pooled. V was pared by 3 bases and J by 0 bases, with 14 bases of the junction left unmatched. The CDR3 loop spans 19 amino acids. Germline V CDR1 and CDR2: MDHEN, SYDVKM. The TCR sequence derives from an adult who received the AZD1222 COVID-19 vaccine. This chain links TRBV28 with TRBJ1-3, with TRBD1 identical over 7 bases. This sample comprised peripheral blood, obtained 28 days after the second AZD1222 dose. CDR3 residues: CASSLPPGGPILSGNTIYF. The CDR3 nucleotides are TGTGCCAGCAGTTTGCCCCCAGGGGGTCCCATCCTCTCTGGAAACACCATATATTTT.